What follows is one T cell receptor beta chain and its context. Its antigen remains unidentified. J gave up 8 bases and V 5 bases, and 10 bases lay outside the gene matches. This CDR3 is built from 14 residues. Germline V CDR1 and CDR2: LGHDT, YNNKEL (reference sequence). This record comes from a study of response to subunit inactivated influenza vaccine. Findings and limits, study-wide: The authors put forward the suggestion that each seasonal influenza vaccination may bring in only a limited number of new T cells.

One entry per CDR3 protein results from TCRdb running MiXCR on the RT-PCR reads. The table includes some 520,000 distinct CDR3 sequences, 15% to 20% detected once. Here the sequenced sample was CD4+ T cells sorted from PBMCs, taken roughly 24 months after vaccination. The sequence was obtained from a man aged 45 to 70 who received an inactivated influenza vaccine. The chain joins TRBV3-1 to TRBJ1-2; 8 bases are a match to TRBD1. In nucleotides, the CDR3 is TGTGCCAGCAGCTTAACACAGGGGGGGGAAGGCTACACCTTC. Amino acids: CASSLTQGGEGYTF.